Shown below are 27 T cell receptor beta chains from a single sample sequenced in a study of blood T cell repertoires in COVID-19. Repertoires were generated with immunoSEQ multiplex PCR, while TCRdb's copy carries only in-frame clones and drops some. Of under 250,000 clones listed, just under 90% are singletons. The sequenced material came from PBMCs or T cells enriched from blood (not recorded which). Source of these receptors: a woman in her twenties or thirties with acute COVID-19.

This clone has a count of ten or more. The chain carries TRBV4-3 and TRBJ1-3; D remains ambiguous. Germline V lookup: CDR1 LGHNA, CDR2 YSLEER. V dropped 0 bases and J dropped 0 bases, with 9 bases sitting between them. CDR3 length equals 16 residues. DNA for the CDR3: TGCGCCAGCAGCCAAGAATCTAGCCTCTCTGGAAACACCATATATTTT. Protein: CASSQESSLSGNTIYF.

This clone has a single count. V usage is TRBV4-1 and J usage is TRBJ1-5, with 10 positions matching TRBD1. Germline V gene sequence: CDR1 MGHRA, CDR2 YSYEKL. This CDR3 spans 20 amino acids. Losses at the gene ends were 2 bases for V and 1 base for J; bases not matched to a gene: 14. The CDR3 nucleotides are TGCGCCAGCAGCCAATTTACGACCGGGACAGGGGACGGAAGCAATCAGCCCCAGCATTTT. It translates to CASSQFTTGTGDGSNQPQHF.

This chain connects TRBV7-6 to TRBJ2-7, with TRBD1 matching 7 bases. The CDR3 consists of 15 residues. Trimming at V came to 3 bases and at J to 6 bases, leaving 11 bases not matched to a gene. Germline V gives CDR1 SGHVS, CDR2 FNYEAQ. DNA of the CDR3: TGTGCCAGCAGCTTTAGGACAGGTGGCTCGGGCGAGCAGTACTTC. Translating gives CASSFRTGGSGEQYF.

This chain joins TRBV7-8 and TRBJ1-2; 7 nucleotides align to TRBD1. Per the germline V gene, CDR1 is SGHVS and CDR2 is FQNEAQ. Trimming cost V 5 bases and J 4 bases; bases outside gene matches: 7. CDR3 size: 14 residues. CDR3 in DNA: TGTGCCAGCAGCGAAAACAGGGGATCCTATGGCTACACCTTC. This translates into CASSENRGSYGYTF.

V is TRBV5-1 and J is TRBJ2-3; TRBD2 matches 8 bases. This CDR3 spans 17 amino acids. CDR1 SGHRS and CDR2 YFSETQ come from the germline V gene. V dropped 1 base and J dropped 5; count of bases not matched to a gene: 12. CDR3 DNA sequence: TGCGCCAGCAGCTTGCTTGTCTTTCGGGGGGGCGGAGATACGCAGTATTTT. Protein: CASSLLVFRGGGDTQYF.

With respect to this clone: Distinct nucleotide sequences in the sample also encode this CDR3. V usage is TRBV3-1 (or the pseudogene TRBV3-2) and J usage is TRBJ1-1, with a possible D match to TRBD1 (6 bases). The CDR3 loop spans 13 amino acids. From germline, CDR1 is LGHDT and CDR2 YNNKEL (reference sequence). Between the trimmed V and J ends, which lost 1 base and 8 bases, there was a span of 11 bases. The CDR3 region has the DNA TGTGCCAGCAGCCAAGGGGGGGGCACCGAAGCTTTCTTT. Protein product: CASSQGGGTEAFF.

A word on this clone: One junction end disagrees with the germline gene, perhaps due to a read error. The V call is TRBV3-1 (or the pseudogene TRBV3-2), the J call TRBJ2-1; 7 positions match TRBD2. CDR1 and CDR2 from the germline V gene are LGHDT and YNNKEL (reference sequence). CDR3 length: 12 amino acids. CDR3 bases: TGTGCCAGCAGCTTTCGGGCGGGGGAGCCGTTCTTC. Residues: CASSFRAGEPFF.

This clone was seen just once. The CDR3 DNA is TGTGCCAGCAGCTTGGCTCGTAAACAGGGGGGAGGCCTCTACGAGCAGTACTTC. Its translation: CASSLARKQGGGLYEQYF. This chain uses TRBV5-6 with TRBJ2-7; 8 bases are shared with TRBD1. This CDR3 region has 18 residues. CDR1 SGHDT and CDR2 YYEEEE come from the germline V gene. Germline trimming cut 0 bases from V and 3 bases from J; bases unmatched to any gene: 14.

The CDR3 region has the DNA TGTGCCAGCAGGCCCCCTGAGGGAGGCACTGAAGCTTTCTTT. Amino acids: CASRPPEGGTEAFF. J is TRBJ1-1 and V is TRBV6-1; D remains unclear. The V gene lost 6 bases and the J gene lost 4 bases, with 15 bases spanning the gap. Germline CDR1 is MNHNS and CDR2 is SASEGT. There are 14 residues in the CDR3.

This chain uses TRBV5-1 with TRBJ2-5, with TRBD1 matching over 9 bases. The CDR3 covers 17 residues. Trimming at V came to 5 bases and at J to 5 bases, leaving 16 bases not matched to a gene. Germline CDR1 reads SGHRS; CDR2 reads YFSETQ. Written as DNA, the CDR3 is TGCGCCAGCAGTCGAGACCCTCCTGGGACAGGGAGGGAGACCCAGTACTTC. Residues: CASSRDPPGTGRETQYF. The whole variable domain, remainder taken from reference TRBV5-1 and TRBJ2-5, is KAGVTQTPRYLIKTRGQQVTLSCSPISGHRSVSWYQQTPGQGLQFLFEYFSETQRNKGNFPGRFSGRQFSNSRSEMNVSTLELGDSALYLCASSRDPPGTGRETQYFGPGTRLLVL.

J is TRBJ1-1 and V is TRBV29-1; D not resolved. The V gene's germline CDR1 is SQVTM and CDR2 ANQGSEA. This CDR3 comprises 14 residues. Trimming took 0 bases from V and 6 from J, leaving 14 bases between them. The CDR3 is CSVEDLYTLAEAFF. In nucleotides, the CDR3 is TGCAGCGTTGAAGATCTGTACACCCTTGCTGAAGCTTTCTTT.

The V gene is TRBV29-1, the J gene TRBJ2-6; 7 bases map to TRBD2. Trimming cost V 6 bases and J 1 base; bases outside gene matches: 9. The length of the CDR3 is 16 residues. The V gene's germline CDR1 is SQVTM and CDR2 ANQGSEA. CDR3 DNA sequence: TGCAGCGTGGACTCAAGGGAGGGATCTGGGGCCAACGTCCTGACTTTC. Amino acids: CSVDSREGSGANVLTF.

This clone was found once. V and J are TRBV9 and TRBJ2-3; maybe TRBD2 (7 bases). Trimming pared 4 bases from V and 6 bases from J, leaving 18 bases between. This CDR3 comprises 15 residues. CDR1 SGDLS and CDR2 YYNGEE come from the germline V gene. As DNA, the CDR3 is TGTGCCAGCAGCCCCGGGGGGCATGACACGGATACGCAGTATTTT. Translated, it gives CASSPGGHDTDTQYF. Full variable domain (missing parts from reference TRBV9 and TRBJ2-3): DSGVTQTPKHLITATGQRVTLRCSPRSGDLSVYWYQQSLDQGLQFLIQYYNGEERAKGNILERFSAQQFPDLHSELNLSSLELGDSALYFCASSPGGHDTDTQYFGPGTRLTVL.

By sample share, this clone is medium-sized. CDR3 nucleotides: TGCGCCAGCAGCCAAGGGAGGGGGGGGTACGAGCAGTACTTC. Protein: CASSQGRGGYEQYF. The J gene is TRBJ2-7, the V gene TRBV4-1; D possibly corresponds to TRBD2 (7 bases). This CDR3 region has 14 residues. V dropped 1 base and J dropped 4 bases, with 11 bases sitting between them. Germline CDR1 and CDR2: MGHRA and YSYEKL.

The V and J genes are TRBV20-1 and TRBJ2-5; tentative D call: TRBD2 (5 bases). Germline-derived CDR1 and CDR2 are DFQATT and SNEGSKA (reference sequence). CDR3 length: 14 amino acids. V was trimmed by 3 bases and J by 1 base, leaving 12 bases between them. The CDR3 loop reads CSASTRLIQETQYF. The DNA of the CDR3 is TGCAGTGCTAGTACTCGACTAATCCAAGAGACCCAGTACTTC.

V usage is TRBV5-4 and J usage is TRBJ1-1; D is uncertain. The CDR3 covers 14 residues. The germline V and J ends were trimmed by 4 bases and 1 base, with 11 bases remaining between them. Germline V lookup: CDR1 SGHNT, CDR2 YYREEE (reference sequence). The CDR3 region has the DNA TGTGCCAGCAGCATCCGTCGGGGGAACACTGAAGCTTTCTTT. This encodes CASSIRRGNTEAFF.

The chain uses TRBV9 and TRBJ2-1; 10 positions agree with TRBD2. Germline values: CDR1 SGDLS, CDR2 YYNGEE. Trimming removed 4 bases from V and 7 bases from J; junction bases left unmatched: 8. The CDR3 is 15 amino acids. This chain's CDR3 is CASSHSGGLANEQFF. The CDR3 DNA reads TGTGCCAGCAGCCACTCCGGGGGACTAGCGAATGAGCAGTTCTTC.

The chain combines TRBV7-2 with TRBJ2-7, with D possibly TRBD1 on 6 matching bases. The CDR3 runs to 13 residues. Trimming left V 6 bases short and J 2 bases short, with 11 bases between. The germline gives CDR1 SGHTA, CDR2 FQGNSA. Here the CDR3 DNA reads TGTGCCAGCAGACCCGGACAGACCTACGAGCAGTACTTC. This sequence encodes CASRPGQTYEQYF.

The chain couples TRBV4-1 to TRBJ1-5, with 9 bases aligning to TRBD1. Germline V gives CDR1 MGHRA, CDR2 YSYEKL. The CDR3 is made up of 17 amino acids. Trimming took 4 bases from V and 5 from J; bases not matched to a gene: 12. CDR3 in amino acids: CASSLLGTGLGDQPQHF. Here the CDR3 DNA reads TGCGCCAGCAGCCTCCTAGGGACAGGGTTGGGGGATCAGCCCCAGCATTTT.

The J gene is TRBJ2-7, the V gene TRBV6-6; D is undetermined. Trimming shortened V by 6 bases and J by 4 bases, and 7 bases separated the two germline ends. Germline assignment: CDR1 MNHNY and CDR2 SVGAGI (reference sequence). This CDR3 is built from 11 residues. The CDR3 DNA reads TGTGCCAGCAGCTCTATATACGAGCAGTACTTC. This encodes CASSSIYEQYF.

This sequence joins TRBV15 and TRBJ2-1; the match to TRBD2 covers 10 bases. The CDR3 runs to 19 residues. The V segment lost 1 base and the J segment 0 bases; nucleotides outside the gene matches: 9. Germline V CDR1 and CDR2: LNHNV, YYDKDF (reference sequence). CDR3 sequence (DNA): TGTGCCACCAGCAGAGGGAGCGGGGGGGCCCTGAGCTCCTACAATGAGCAGTTCTTC. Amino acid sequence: CATSRGSGGALSSYNEQFF.

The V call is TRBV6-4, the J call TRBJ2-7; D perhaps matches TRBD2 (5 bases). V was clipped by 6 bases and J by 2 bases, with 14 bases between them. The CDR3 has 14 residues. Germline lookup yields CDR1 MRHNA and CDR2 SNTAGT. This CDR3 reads CASRLGPNPYEQYF. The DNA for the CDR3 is TGTGCCAGCAGACTAGGACCGAACCCCTACGAGCAGTACTTC.

CDR3 sequence (DNA): TGTGCCAGCAGCCGGGCGAAGGGTGGGAGCTATGGCTACACCTTC. Translating gives CASSRAKGGSYGYTF. The chain joins TRBV3-1 (or the pseudogene TRBV3-2) to TRBJ1-2; no reliable D call. Trimming pared 4 bases from V and 4 bases from J, leaving 16 bases between. The CDR3 runs to 15 residues. Germline CDR1 and CDR2: LGHDT and YNNKEL (reference sequence).

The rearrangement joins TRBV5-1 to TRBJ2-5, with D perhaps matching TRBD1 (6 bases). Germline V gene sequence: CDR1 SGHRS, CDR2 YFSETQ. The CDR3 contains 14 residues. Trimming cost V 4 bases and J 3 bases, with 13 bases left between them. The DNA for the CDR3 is TGCGCCAGCAGCGTGCTGGACAGCAAAGAGACCCAGTACTTC. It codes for CASSVLDSKETQYF.

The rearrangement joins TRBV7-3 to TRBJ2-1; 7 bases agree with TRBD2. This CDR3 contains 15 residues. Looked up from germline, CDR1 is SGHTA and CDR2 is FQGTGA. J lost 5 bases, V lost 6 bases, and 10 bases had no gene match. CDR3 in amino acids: CASRGAGGMHNEQFF. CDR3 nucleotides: TGTGCCAGCAGGGGCGCCGGGGGGATGCACAATGAGCAGTTCTTC.

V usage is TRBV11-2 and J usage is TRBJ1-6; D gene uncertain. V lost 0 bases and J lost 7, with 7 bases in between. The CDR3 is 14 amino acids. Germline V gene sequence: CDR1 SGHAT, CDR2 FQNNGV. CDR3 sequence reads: CASSLEPKNSPLHF. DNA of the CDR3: TGTGCCAGCAGCTTAGAGCCTAAAAATTCACCCCTCCACTTT.

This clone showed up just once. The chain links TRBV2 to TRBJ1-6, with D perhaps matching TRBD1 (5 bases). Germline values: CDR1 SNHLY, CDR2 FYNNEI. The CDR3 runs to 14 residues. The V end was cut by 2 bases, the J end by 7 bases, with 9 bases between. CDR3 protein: CASSELGGNSPLHF. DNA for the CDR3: TGTGCCAGCAGTGAACTCGGGGGGAATTCACCCCTCCACTTT.